The next 20 T cell receptor beta chains were all read from a single sample in a study of blood T cell repertoires in COVID-19. The table came from immunoSEQ multiplex PCR; TCRdb's copy has only in-frame clones and leaves some out. The sample shows over 300,000 clones, 70% to 90% of them seen only once. Source material: PBMCs or T cells enriched from blood (not recorded which). All receptors derive from a woman aged 40 to 50 who had recovered from COVID-19.

The chain is built from TRBV12-3 or TRBV12-4 and TRBJ1-3; D perhaps matches TRBD1 (6 bases). Between the trimmed V and J ends, which lost 4 bases and 2 bases, there was a span of 6 bases. The CDR3 is 13 amino acids. The CDR3 nucleotides are TGTGCCAGCAGTTACAGGGCTGGAAACACCATATATTTT. Amino acids: CASSYRAGNTIYF.

V gene TRBV3-1 (or the pseudogene TRBV3-2) combines with J gene TRBJ2-2, with 7 bases lining up with TRBD2. V was clipped by 4 bases and J by 2 bases; unmatched bases: 7. This CDR3 is built from 16 residues. Germline CDR1 LGHDT, CDR2 YNNKEL (reference sequence). The CDR3 nucleotides are TGTGCCAGCAGCCCACAACCGGGACTAAACACCGGGGAGCTGTTTTTT. Residues: CASSPQPGLNTGELFF.

The chain recombines TRBV29-1 with TRBJ1-2, with 8 bases aligning to TRBD1. Germline V gene sequence: CDR1 SQVTM, CDR2 ANQGSEA. The CDR3 loop spans 13 amino acids. J lost 3 bases, V lost 6 bases, and 6 bases had no gene match. In nucleotides, the CDR3 is TGCAGCGTCCCGGACAGGGTTGACTATGGCTACACCTTC. Translated: CSVPDRVDYGYTF.

This clone came up once. J is TRBJ2-5 and V is TRBV5-4; 8 positions match TRBD2. The CDR3 runs 15 residues. Germline CDR1 SGHNT, CDR2 YYREEE (reference sequence). The trim removed 0 bases at V and 2 bases at J, leaving 3 bases unmatched. CDR3 in amino acids: CASSLVAGIQETQYF. CDR3 coding DNA: TGTGCCAGCAGCTTGGTAGCGGGGATACAAGAGACCCAGTACTTC. Full variable domain (outside the CDR3, taken from reference TRBV5-4 and TRBJ2-5): ETGVTQSPTHLIKTRGQQVTLRCSSQSGHNTVSWYQQALGQGPQFIFQYYREEENGRGNFPPRFSGLQFPNYSSELNVNALELDDSALYLCASSLVAGIQETQYFGPGTRLLVL.

The chain joins TRBV3-1 (or the pseudogene TRBV3-2) to TRBJ2-7, with TRBD2 matching 8 bases. With V trimmed by 1 base and J by 5 bases, 13 bases remained unmatched. The CDR3 consists of 17 residues. Germline CDR1 reads LGHDT; CDR2 reads YNNKEL (reference sequence). The CDR3 loop reads CASSQAGGLARIHEQYF. CDR3 sequence (DNA): TGTGCCAGCAGCCAAGCGGGAGGACTAGCTAGAATCCACGAGCAGTACTTC.

The chain joins TRBV15 to TRBJ1-6; 9 nucleotides match TRBD1. The ends lost 5 bases at V and 7 bases at J; junction bases unmatched: 3. Germline CDR1 is LNHNV and CDR2 is YYDKDF (reference sequence). The length of the CDR3 is 14 residues. The CDR3: CATSWTGENSPLHF. CDR3 DNA sequence: TGTGCCACCAGCTGGACAGGGGAAAATTCACCCCTCCACTTT.

This clone was seen only once. The chain is built from TRBV4-1 and TRBJ1-5; TRBD1 might be the D (6 bases). The V end was cut by 1 base, the J end by 0 bases, with 10 bases between. This CDR3 has 16 residues. The germline CDR1 and CDR2 sequences are MGHRA and YSYEKL. The CDR3 reads CASSQADSYSNQPQHF. The CDR3 coding sequence is TGCGCCAGCAGCCAAGCGGACAGTTATAGCAATCAGCCCCAGCATTTT.

The chain recombines TRBV11-2 with TRBJ2-6; 10 bases agree with TRBD1. Germline loops: CDR1 SGHAT, CDR2 FQNNGV. The CDR3 sequence is 13 residues long. Trimming removed 6 bases from V and 15 bases from J; junction bases left unmatched: 8. The CDR3 region is CASRRTGGHGLTF. For the CDR3, the DNA is TGTGCCAGCAGACGGACAGGGGGACATGGCCTGACTTTC.

The genes are TRBV29-1 and TRBJ1-1, with unresolved D. Germline V gene data show CDR1 as SQVTM and CDR2 as ANQGSEA. CDR3 length: 11 residues. V was pared by 7 bases and J by 3 bases, with 9 bases between. CDR3 residues: CSALSDTEAFF. The CDR3 DNA sequence: TGCAGCGCCCTTTCTGACACTGAAGCTTTCTTT.

The CDR3 coding sequence is TGTGCCATCAGCCTGGGGGGGGCAGGGAATTCACCCCTCCACTTT. It specifies CAISLGGAGNSPLHF. The chain couples TRBV10-3 to TRBJ1-6; D may be TRBD1 (6 bases). Germline values: CDR1 ENHRY, CDR2 SYGVKD. The CDR3 loop spans 15 amino acids. With 6 bases removed from V and 7 bases from J, the gap between germline ends came to 16 bases.

This clone was found a few times. This chain's CDR3 is CASSFSGGLSYEQYF. The CDR3 DNA reads TGTGCCAGCAGTTTTAGCGGGGGGCTCTCCTACGAGCAGTACTTC. This chain connects TRBV28 to TRBJ2-7; TRBD2 matches 10 bases. Germline V gene data show CDR1 as MDHEN and CDR2 as SYDVKM. The CDR3 sequence is 15 residues long. The ends lost 3 bases at V and 0 bases at J; junction bases unmatched: 2.

This clone has only one observation. The rearrangement uses TRBV4-3 and TRBJ1-5; the D is unclear. Trimming removed 1 base from V and 5 bases from J, with 9 bases in between. The CDR3 has 14 residues. The germline V gene encodes CDR1 LGHNA and CDR2 YSLEER. This CDR3 reads CASSQGRLHQPQHF. The DNA of the CDR3 is TGCGCCAGCAGCCAAGGCAGGCTCCATCAGCCCCAGCATTTT.

The V and J genes are TRBV7-6 and TRBJ1-1; a possible D gene is TRBD1 (5 bases). The germline CDR1 and CDR2 sequences are SGHVS and FNYEAQ. The V and J ends lost 3 bases and 5 bases respectively, with 10 bases between them. This CDR3 has 13 amino acids. The CDR3 region has the DNA TGTGCCAGCAGCTTTCAAGGGGATACTGAAGCTTTCTTT. Its translation: CASSFQGDTEAFF.

The table lists this clone with a count of one. The V gene is TRBV9, the J gene TRBJ2-5; TRBD2 agrees at 9 bases. The CDR3 is 15 residues long. The V segment lost 2 bases and the J segment 5 bases; nucleotides outside the gene matches: 7. Looked up from germline, CDR1 is SGDLS and CDR2 is YYNGEE. The CDR3 loop is CASSVGLAPGETQYF. The CDR3 coding sequence is TGTGCCAGCAGCGTGGGACTAGCCCCAGGGGAGACCCAGTACTTC.

This chain connects TRBV7-2 to TRBJ1-2; TRBD1 agrees at 9 bases. The V and J ends lost 5 bases and 1 base, in that order; junction bases with no gene match: 5. This CDR3 contains 15 residues. Germline CDR1 reads SGHTA; CDR2 reads FQGNSA. DNA for the CDR3: TGTGCCAGCAGCCTCCACAGGGGGCTTAACTATGGCTACACCTTC. Protein: CASSLHRGLNYGYTF.

V usage is TRBV21-1 and J usage is TRBJ1-5; the table's D call of TRBD1 was not tested on the DNA. TRBV21-1 has pseudogene status. This CDR3 is 19 amino acids long. DNA for the CDR3: TGTGCCAGCAGCAAAGTTGCGGCCAGGGCCACTTATAGCAATCAGCCCCAGCATTTT. Amino acids: CASSKVAARATYSNQPQHF.

The rearrangement links TRBV19 to TRBJ2-1; TRBD2 matches 7 bases. Per germline, CDR1 LNHDA and CDR2 SQIVND (reference sequence). The length of the CDR3 is 15 residues. Trimming cost V 7 bases and J 1 base; bases outside gene matches: 7. In DNA form, the CDR3 reads TGTGCCAGTACCCCCCGACTAGCTTCCTACAATGAGCAGTTCTTC. This encodes CASTPRLASYNEQFF.

The rearrangement links TRBV28 to TRBJ1-5; a possible D gene is TRBD1 (5 bases). Per the germline V gene, CDR1 is MDHEN and CDR2 is SYDVKM. This CDR3 region has 14 residues. The V gene lost 5 bases and the J gene lost 4 bases, with 12 bases spanning the gap. CDR3 region: CASSRYGGNQPQHF. Written as DNA, the CDR3 is TGTGCCAGCAGTCGCTATGGGGGGAATCAGCCCCAGCATTTT.

The V gene is TRBV29-1, the J gene TRBJ1-2, with D possibly being TRBD1 (5 bases). This CDR3 has 11 amino acids. Trimming removed 7 bases from V and 6 bases from J, with 12 bases in between. Germline lookup yields CDR1 SQVTM and CDR2 ANQGSEA. The CDR3 DNA is TGCAGCGGGTCAGGGTCTAATGGCTACACCTTC. It encodes CSGSGSNGYTF.

The CDR3 sequence is CASNSLGSSYNEQFF. As DNA, the CDR3 is TGTGCCAGCAATTCACTCGGGAGCTCCTACAATGAGCAGTTCTTC. V and J are TRBV2 and TRBJ2-1, with D possibly being TRBD2 (6 bases). V was shortened by 7 bases and J by 0 bases, with 13 bases between the two germline ends. The length of the CDR3 is 15 residues. From germline, CDR1 is SNHLY and CDR2 FYNNEI.